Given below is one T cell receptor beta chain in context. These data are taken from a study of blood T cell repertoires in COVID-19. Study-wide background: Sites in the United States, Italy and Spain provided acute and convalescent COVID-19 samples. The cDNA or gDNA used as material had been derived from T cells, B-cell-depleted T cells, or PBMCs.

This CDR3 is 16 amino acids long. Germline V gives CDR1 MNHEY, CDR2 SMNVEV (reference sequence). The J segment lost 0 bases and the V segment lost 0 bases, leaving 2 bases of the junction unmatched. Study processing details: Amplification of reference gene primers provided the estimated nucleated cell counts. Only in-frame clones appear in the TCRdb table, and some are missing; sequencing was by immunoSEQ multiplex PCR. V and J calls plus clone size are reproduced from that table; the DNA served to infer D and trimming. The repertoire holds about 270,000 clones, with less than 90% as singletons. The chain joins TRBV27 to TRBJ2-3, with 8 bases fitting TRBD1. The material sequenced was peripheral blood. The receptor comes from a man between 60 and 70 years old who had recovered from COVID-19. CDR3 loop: CASSLSDRASTDTQYF. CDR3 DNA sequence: TGTGCCAGCAGTTTATCGGACAGGGCTAGCACAGATACGCAGTATTTT.